The T cell receptor (beta chain) described here comes from a study of T cells of healthy individuals. This clonotype was seen at least ten times. In TCRdb, the 5' RACE reads were re-called with MiXCR into one record per CDR3 protein. Of about 82,000 distinct CDR3 sequences in the sample, 4% to 5.5% were seen once. The TCR sequence derives from a female donor in good health.

The CDR3 region has the DNA TGTGCCAGCAGCCAGACGTCGGGAGGAAAAGAGACCCAGTACTTC. It encodes CASSQTSGGKETQYF. The J gene is TRBJ2-5, the V gene TRBV7-8; the match to TRBD2 covers 7 bases. The CDR3 is 15 residues long. V shed 5 bases and J 3 bases; nucleotides not matched to a gene: 9. Germline CDR1 reads SGHVS; CDR2 reads FQNEAQ.